The 4 T cell receptor beta chains below come from one sample, sequenced in a study of shared clonotypes between healthy human individuals. Data came from immunoSEQ multiplex PCR; TCRdb stores just in-frame clones and leaves some out. Among about 600,000 clones listed, nearly 97% were seen once. Only CD45RO-negative cells positively selected for CCR7 counted as naive CD8 cells, so terminally differentiated effector memory CD45RA+ cells were excluded. Sequencing was performed on naive CD8+ T cells sorted from blood. These receptors originate from a woman in her 30s in good health.

The gene calls are TRBV7-2 and TRBJ1-5; D is ambiguous. The CDR3 is 15 amino acids. V was cut by 5 bases and J by 1 base, with 12 bases left in between. CDR1 and CDR2 (germline): SGHTA, FQGNSA. The DNA for the CDR3 is TGTGCCAGCAGCCCCGCCGGGTTGAGCAATCAGCCCCAGCATTTT. It translates to CASSPAGLSNQPQHF.

The genes are TRBV2 and TRBJ1-3; tentatively, D is TRBD1 (5 bases). Germline CDR1 reads SNHLY; CDR2 reads FYNNEI. V was pared by 7 bases and J by 3 bases, with 10 bases between. This CDR3 has 13 amino acids. Written as DNA, the CDR3 is TGTGCCAGCACGGGGGACGGTGGAAACACCATATATTTT. It specifies CASTGDGGNTIYF.

The chain uses TRBV6-6 and TRBJ1-3; D remains ambiguous. Trimming removed 6 bases at V and 4 bases at J, with 13 bases between. Per germline, CDR1 MNHNY and CDR2 SVGAGI (reference sequence). CDR3 length equals 14 residues. The CDR3 DNA reads TGTGCCAGCAGAGCGCCCCAGAGCGGAAACACCATATATTTT. Translated, it gives CASRAPQSGNTIYF.

The DNA for the CDR3 is TGTGCCAGCAGCCAAGATTTGAGGGACAGCCATCGATGGGAGCAGTACTTC. Amino acid sequence: CASSQDLRDSHRWEQYF. The chain recombines TRBV14 with TRBJ2-7; 7 bases match TRBD1. Trimming at V came to 0 bases and at J to 7 bases, leaving 15 bases not matched to a gene. CDR1 is SGHDN and CDR2 is FVKESK in the germline V gene. The CDR3 spans 17 residues.